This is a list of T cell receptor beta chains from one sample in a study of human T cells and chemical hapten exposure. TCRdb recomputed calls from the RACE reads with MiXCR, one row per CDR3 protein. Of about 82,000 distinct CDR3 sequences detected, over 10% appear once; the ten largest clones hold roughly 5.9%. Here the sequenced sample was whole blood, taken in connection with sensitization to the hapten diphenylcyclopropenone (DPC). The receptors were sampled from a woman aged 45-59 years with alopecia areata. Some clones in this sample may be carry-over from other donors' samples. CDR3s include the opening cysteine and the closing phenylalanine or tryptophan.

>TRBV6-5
CASSQTGSYGYTF
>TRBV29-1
CSVEDPLGAQAFF
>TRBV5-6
CASSLGPAGTDTQYF
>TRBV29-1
CSSAQFVYNEQFF
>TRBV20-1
CSARGYPGTSGRAHEQYF
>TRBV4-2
CASSQVRLAGGYEQFF
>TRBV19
CASSGGLAENTGELFF
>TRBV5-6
CASSSFSGRSSYEQYF
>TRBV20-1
CSASRVSGNTIYF
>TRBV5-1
CASSDPQGSDTQYF
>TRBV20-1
CSASRRGRRDSPLHF
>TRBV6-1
CASSEGGYIGEKLFF
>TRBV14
CASSQDPRGHEKLFF
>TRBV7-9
CASSPGTTNEQFF
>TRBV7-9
CASSLAGAYEQYF
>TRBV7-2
CASSRGLGTADIQYF
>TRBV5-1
CASSSRFGTGAYEQYF
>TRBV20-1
CSARDTGTGFHEQYF
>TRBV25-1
CASSEAGKNNEQFF
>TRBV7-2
CASSWRDLGPDTQYF
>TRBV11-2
CASSLAGHGAYEQFF
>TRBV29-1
CSAETGTGYTGELFF
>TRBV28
CASKDRVYEQYF
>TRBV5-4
CASSLKQFSYNEQFF
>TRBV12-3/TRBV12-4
CASSNRYRGRNAEAFF
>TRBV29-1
CSVKGGSAYNEQFF
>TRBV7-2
CASSFQGLAQETQYF
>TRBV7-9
CASSWTLTSGNTIYF
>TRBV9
CASSTNQRSYNEQFF
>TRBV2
CASSVGGLRRIYGYTF
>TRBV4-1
CASSQVVGSLEKLFF
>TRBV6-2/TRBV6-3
CASRTGTGTYEQYF
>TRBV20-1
CSCSGSYNEQFF